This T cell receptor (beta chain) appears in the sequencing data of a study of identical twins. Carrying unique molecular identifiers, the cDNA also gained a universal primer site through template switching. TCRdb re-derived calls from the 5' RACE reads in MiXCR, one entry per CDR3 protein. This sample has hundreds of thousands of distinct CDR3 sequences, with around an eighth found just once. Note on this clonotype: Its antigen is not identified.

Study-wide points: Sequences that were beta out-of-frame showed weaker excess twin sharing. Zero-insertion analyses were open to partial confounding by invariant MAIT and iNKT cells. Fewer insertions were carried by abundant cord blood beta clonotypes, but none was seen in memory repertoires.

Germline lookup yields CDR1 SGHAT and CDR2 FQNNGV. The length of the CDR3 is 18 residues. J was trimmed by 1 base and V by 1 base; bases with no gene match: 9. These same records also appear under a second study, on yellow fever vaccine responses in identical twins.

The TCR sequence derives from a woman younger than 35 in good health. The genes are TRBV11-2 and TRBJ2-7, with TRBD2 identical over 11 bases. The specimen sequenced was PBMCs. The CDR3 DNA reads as TGTGCCAGCAGCTTAGTTTCCCTAGCGGGGGGTTCATCCTACGAGCAGTACGTC. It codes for CASSLVSLAGGSSYEQYV.